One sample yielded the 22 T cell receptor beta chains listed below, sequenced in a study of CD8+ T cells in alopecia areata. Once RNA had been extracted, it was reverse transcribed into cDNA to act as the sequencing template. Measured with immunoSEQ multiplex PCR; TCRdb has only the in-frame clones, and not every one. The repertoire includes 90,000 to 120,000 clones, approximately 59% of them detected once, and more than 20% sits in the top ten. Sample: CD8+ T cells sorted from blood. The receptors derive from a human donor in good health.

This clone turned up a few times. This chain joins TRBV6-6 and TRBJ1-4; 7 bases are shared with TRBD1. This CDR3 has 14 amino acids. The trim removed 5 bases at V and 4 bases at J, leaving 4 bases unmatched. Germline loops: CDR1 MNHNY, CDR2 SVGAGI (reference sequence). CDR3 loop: CASSQTGFNEKLFF. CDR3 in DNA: TGTGCCAGCAGTCAGACAGGGTTTAATGAAAAACTGTTTTTT.

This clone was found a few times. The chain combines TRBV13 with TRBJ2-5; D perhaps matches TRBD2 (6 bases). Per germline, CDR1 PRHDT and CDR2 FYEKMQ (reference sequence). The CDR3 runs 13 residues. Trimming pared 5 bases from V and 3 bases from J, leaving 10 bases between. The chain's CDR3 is CASSDTGEETQYF. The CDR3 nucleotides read TGTGCCAGCAGCGACACGGGGGAAGAGACCCAGTACTTC. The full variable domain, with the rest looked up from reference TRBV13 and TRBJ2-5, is AAGVIQSPRHLIKEKRETATLKCYPIPRHDTVYWYQQGPGQDPQFLISFYEKMQSDKGSIPDRFSAQQFSDYHSELNMSSLELGDSALYFCASSDTGEETQYFGPGTRLLVL.

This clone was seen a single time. This CDR3 is CSADSSFGYTF. DNA of the CDR3: TGCAGCGCGGACAGCTCCTTTGGCTACACCTTC. This chain links TRBV29-1 with TRBJ1-2; tentative D call: TRBD1 (6 bases). This CDR3 region has 11 residues. The germline V gene encodes CDR1 SQVTM and CDR2 ANQGSEA. V was clipped by 7 bases and J by 7 bases, with 13 bases between them.

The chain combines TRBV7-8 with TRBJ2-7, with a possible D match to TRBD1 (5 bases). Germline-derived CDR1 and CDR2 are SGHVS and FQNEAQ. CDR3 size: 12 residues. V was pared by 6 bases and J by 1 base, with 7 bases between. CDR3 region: CASSTGSYEQYF. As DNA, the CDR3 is TGTGCCAGCAGTACAGGATCCTACGAGCAGTACTTC.

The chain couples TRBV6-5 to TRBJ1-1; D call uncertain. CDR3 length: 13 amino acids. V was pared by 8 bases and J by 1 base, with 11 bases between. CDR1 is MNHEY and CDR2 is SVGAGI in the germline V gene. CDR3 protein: CASGSAENTEAFF. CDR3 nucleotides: TGTGCCAGCGGTTCTGCAGAGAACACTGAAGCTTTCTTT.

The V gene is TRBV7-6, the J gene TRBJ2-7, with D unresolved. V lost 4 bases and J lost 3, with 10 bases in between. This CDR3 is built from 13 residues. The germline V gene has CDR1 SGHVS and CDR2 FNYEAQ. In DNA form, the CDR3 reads TGTGCCAGCAGCTCCGGGCCGTTCTACGAGCAGTACTTC. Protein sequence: CASSSGPFYEQYF.

The chain's CDR3 is CAWNHPRGRTEAFF. The DNA for the CDR3 is TGTGCCTGGAACCACCCCCGGGGGAGGACTGAAGCTTTCTTT. V gene TRBV30 combines with J gene TRBJ1-1, with a weak D call TRBD1 (5 bases). Trimming removed 4 bases from V and 5 bases from J, with 17 bases in between. Per germline, CDR1 GTSNPN and CDR2 SVGIG (reference sequence). This CDR3 has 14 residues.

CDR3 sequence reads: CASSNGGVLYNEQFF. The DNA for the CDR3 is TGCGCCAGCAGCAACGGGGGGGTTCTATACAATGAGCAGTTCTTC. This chain joins TRBV5-1 and TRBJ2-1; 8 nucleotides line up with TRBD2. The V and J ends lost 4 bases and 4 bases, in that order; junction bases with no gene match: 7. The CDR3 extends over 15 amino acids. Germline values: CDR1 SGHRS, CDR2 YFSETQ.

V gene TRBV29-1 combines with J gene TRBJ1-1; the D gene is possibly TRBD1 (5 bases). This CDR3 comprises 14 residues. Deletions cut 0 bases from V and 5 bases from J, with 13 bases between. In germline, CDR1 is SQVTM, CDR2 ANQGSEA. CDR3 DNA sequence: TGCAGCGTTGAAGACCCAGGGAGCAATACTGAAGCTTTCTTT. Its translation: CSVEDPGSNTEAFF.

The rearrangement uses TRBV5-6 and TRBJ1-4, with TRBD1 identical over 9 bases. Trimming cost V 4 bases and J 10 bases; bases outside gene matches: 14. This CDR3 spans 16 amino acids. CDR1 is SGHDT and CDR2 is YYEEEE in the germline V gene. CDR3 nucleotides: TGTGCCAGCAGCCAACGCCGGGACAGGGTTTTTGGAAAACTGTTTTTT. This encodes CASSQRRDRVFGKLFF.

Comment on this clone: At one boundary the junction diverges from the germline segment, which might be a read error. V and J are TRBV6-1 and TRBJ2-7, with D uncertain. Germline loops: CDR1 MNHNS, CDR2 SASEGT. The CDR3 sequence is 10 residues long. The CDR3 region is CASSEGATIF. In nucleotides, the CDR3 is TGTGCCAGCAGTGAAGGAGCGACGATCTTC.

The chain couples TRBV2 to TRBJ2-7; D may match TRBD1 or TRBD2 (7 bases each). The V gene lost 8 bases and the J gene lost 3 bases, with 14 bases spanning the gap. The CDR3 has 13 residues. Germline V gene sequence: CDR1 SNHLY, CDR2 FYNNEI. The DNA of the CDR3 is TGTGCCAGCCAGGGGGGGCCGCTCTACGAGCAGTACTTC. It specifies CASQGGPLYEQYF.

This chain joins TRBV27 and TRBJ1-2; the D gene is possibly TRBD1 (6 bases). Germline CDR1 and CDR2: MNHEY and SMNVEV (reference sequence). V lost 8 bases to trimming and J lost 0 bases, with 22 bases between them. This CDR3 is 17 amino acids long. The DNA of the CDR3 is TGTGCCAGCGGGATGTCGGTAGCAGGACAGTCTAACTATGGCTACACCTTC. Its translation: CASGMSVAGQSNYGYTF.

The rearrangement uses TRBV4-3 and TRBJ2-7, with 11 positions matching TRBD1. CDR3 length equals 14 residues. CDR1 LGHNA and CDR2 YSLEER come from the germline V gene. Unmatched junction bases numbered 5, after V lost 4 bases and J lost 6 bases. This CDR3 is CASSLDRGQIEQYF. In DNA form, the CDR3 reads TGCGCCAGCAGCCTGGACAGGGGGCAGATCGAGCAGTACTTC.

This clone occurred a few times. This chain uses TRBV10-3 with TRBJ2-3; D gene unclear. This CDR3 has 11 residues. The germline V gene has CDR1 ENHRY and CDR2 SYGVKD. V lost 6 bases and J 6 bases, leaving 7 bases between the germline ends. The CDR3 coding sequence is TGTGCCATCAGCGCTCTGGATACGCAGTATTTT. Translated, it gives CAISALDTQYF.

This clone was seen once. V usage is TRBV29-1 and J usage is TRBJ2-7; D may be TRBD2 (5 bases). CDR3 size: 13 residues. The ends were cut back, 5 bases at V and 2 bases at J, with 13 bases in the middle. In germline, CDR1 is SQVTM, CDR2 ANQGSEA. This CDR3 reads CSVRFRDTYEQYF. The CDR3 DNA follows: TGCAGCGTTCGTTTCCGGGATACCTACGAGCAGTACTTC.

The CDR3 DNA reads TGTGCCAGTAGAGAACTAGCGGGGGGGATTGGCAATGAGCAGTTCTTC. Residues: CASRELAGGIGNEQFF. The V and J genes are TRBV19 and TRBJ2-1; 13 bases align to TRBD2. Germline V CDR1 and CDR2: LNHDA, SQIVND (reference sequence). This CDR3 spans 16 amino acids. V trimming: 6 bases; J trimming: 6 bases; junction bases outside the gene matches: 8.

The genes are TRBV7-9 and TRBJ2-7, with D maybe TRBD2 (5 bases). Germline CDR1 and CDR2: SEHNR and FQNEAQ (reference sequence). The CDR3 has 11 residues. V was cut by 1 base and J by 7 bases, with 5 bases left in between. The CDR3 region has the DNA TGTGCCAGCAGCTTAGGGAGGGAGCAGTACTTC. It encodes CASSLGREQYF.

The CDR3, as DNA: TGTGCCAGCAGCCAGGGGATTTTATATGGCTACACCTTC. Translated, it gives CASSQGILYGYTF. J is TRBJ1-2 and V is TRBV4-2, with unresolved D. This CDR3 is built from 13 residues. V lost 3 bases, J lost 5 bases, and 10 bases lay in between. From germline, CDR1 is LGHNA and CDR2 YNFKEQ.

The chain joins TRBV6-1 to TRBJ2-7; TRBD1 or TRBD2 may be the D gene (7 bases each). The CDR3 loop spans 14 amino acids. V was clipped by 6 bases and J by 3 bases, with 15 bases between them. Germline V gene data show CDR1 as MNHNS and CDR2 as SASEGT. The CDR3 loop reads CASSPTGDYYEQYF. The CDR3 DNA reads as TGTGCCAGCAGCCCTACAGGGGACTACTACGAGCAGTACTTC.

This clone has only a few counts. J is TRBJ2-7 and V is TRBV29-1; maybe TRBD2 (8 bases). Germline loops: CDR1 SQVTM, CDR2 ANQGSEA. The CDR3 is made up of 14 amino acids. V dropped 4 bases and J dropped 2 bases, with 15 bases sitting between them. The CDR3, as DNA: TGCAGCGTTGCTACGGGGGGGACAGCCTACGAGCAGTACTTC. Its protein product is CSVATGGTAYEQYF.

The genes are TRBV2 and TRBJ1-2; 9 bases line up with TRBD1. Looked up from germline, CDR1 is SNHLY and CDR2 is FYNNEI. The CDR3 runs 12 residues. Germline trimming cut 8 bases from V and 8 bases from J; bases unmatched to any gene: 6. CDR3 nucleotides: TGTGCCAGCGGTCCGGGACAGGGAGGCTACACCTTC. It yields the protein CASGPGQGGYTF.